The clone carrying this TCR beta chain was recorded a few times. The target antigen is unknown. These data are taken from a study of T cells after yellow fever vaccination. Study-level points and caveats: Across the CD4 and CD8 compartments, a small share of clonotypes was present in both. Detected again after the booster were most primary-vaccination clones, at 96% CD4 and 70% to 90% CD8. Repertoires obtained by FACS sorting could include abundant clonotypes that entered as contaminants from the bulk population.

Synthesis of TCR cDNA relied on 5'RACE template switching, which attached a universal primer site and UMIs. MiXCR, applied by TCRdb to the 5' RACE reads, yields one record per CDR3 protein. Among hundreds of thousands of distinct CDR3 sequences listed, approximately 9% were seen once. The CDR3 has 15 amino acids. Germline V gene sequence: CDR1 MNHEY, CDR2 SVGAGI. V was shortened by 2 bases and J by 3 bases, with 11 bases between the two germline ends. The rearrangement links TRBV6-5 to TRBJ2-1, with TRBD2 as a possible D gene (7 bases). This receptor was identified in a man aged 18 to 30 who received the YFV17D yellow fever vaccine. This sample comprised PBMCs, obtained on the day of the first yellow fever vaccination. CDR3: CASSYGGAVYNEQFF. CDR3 in DNA: TGTGCCAGCAGTTACGGGGGGGCTGTCTACAATGAGCAGTTCTTC.